This T cell receptor beta chain emerged from a study of cytomegalovirus exposure and HLA in healthy donors. General study results and limits: Later analysis demonstrated an association between a missense DCLRE1C variant and TCR beta V- and J-gene trimming. The study labeled 170 or so TCR beta chains cytomegalovirus-associated.

A word on this clone: Its matching antigen is unknown.

Amplification used 60 Vbeta primers and 13 Jbeta primers. Libraries were prepared by immunoSEQ multiplex PCR; TCRdb keeps only in-frame clonotypes and omits some of them. This listing includes approximately 150,000 clones. V was shortened by 5 bases and J by 5 bases, with 13 bases between the two germline ends. The CDR3 loop spans 13 amino acids. Germline CDR1 SGHRS, CDR2 YFSETQ. The sequenced sample was PBMCs. J is TRBJ1-1 and V is TRBV5-1, with no clear D. The source of this sequence is a woman aged 18-29 years in good health and CMV-seronegative. The CDR3: CASRATGNTEAFF. In DNA form, the CDR3 reads TGCGCCAGCAGAGCCACGGGTAATACTGAAGCTTTCTTT.